This TCR beta chain is from a study of control samples from healthy donors and cancer patients. The data were produced by immunoSEQ multiplex PCR, yet TCRdb's version contains in-frame clones alone and is incomplete. The table includes under 150,000 clones, approximately 91% detected once. The CDR3 runs to 15 residues. Per the germline V gene, CDR1 is SGHNT and CDR2 is YENEEA. This clone was counted once. Germline and junction disagree at one end, which may indicate a read error. The chain carries TRBV11-3 and TRBJ2-7; TRBD1 is a possible D gene (5 bases). Sequencing used blood. The clonotype was recovered from a man aged 25-40 years in good health. This CDR3 reads CASSLNNRPSSEQYF. The CDR3 DNA follows: TGTGCCAGCAGCTTAAATAACAGGCCCTCCTCCGAGCAGTACTTC. Supplemented by reference TRBV11-3 and TRBJ2-7, the full variable domain reads EAGVVQSPRYKIIEKKQPVAFWCNPISGHNTLYWYLQNLGQGPELLIRYENEEAVDDSQLPKDRFSAERLKGVDSTLKIQPAELGDSAVYLCASSLNNRPSSEQYFGPGTRLTVT.